Below, 10 T cell receptor beta chains from the same sample are listed, as sequenced in a study of cytomegalovirus exposure and HLA in healthy donors. It was with 60 Vbeta and 13 Jbeta primers that the PCR ran. Measured with immunoSEQ multiplex PCR; TCRdb has only the in-frame clones, and not every one. Seen here are about 160,000 clones, around 72% observed once, and the top ten hold 6.5% to 9%. Source material: PBMCs. The receptors originated from a woman aged 40-49 years in good health and CMV-seropositive.

As to this clone: The junction shows a germline mismatch at one end, possibly a read error. The V gene is TRBV7-9, the J gene TRBJ2-5; no definite D call. Looked up from germline, CDR1 is SEHNR and CDR2 is FQNEAQ (reference sequence). The CDR3 is 12 amino acids. The CDR3 region has the DNA TGTTCCAGCACCAGTAACCAAGAGACCCAGTACTTC. Protein: CSSTSNQETQYF.

This chain links TRBV29-1 with TRBJ2-3, with 10 bases identical to TRBD2. Germline trimming cut 5 bases from V and 5 bases from J; bases unmatched to any gene: 19. This CDR3 has 18 residues. Germline values: CDR1 SQVTM, CDR2 ANQGSEA. CDR3 protein: CSVMGIWVSGGGRDTQYF. The DNA for the CDR3 is TGCAGCGTTATGGGGATTTGGGTGAGCGGGGGGGGAAGAGATACGCAGTATTTT.

J is TRBJ1-1 and V is TRBV5-1; 8 positions match TRBD1. Per germline, CDR1 SGHRS and CDR2 YFSETQ. This CDR3 comprises 16 residues. The J segment lost 0 bases and the V segment lost 0 bases, leaving 4 bases of the junction unmatched. The DNA of the CDR3 is TGCGCCAGCAGCTTGGGGACAGGGATCATGAACACTGAAGCTTTCTTT. This sequence encodes CASSLGTGIMNTEAFF.

This chain connects TRBV5-5 to TRBJ2-3; maybe TRBD2 (6 bases). The CDR3 sequence is 15 residues long. The germline V gene encodes CDR1 SGHKS and CDR2 YYEKEE (reference sequence). V dropped 4 bases and J dropped 2 bases, with 14 bases sitting between them. The CDR3 is CASSPSEGFTDTQYF. CDR3 coding DNA: TGTGCCAGCAGCCCGTCGGAGGGTTTCACAGATACGCAGTATTTT.

The rearrangement uses TRBV4-1 and TRBJ2-7; a weak D match, TRBD1 (6 bases). In germline, CDR1 is MGHRA, CDR2 YSYEKL. The CDR3 is made up of 15 amino acids. V was trimmed by 0 bases and J by 2 bases, leaving 11 bases between them. The CDR3 sequence is CASSQETGNTYEQYF. The CDR3 DNA reads as TGCGCCAGCAGCCAAGAAACAGGGAATACCTACGAGCAGTACTTC.

The chain carries TRBV6-1 and TRBJ1-1; possible D gene TRBD1, 6 bases. Deletions cut 6 bases from V and 3 bases from J, with 17 bases between. The CDR3 is 15 amino acids. Germline values: CDR1 MNHNS, CDR2 SASEGT. The CDR3 sequence is CASRPVRGGYTEAFF. The CDR3 DNA is TGTGCCAGCAGGCCTGTCAGGGGAGGGTACACTGAAGCTTTCTTT.

The chain carries TRBV30 and TRBJ2-6; D is ambiguous. V dropped 0 bases and J dropped 2 bases, with 5 bases sitting between them. CDR1 is GTSNPN, CDR2 SVGIG, per germline (reference sequence). This CDR3 region has 14 residues. The CDR3 is CAWSVPPGANVLTF. The CDR3 DNA reads TGTGCCTGGAGTGTTCCTCCTGGGGCCAACGTCCTGACTTTC.

The CDR3 DNA is TGCGCCAGCACCACAGCCCTGCGTTTTACCGGGGAGCTGTTTTTT. Protein product: CASTTALRFTGELFF. The rearrangement uses TRBV5-1 and TRBJ2-2, with no clear D. The length of the CDR3 is 15 residues. V was cut by 6 bases and J by 5 bases, with 17 bases left in between. Germline CDR1 SGHRS, CDR2 YFSETQ.

This clone was counted a few times. The chain recombines TRBV27 with TRBJ1-2; TRBD1 is a possible D gene (5 bases). The ends were cut back, 3 bases at V and 6 bases at J, with 23 bases in the middle. Germline loops: CDR1 MNHEY, CDR2 SMNVEV (reference sequence). The CDR3 has 17 residues. The DNA of the CDR3 is TGTGCCAGCAGTTTCGGAGGGCGGGGACGAGGGATAGATGGCTACACCTTC. Its protein is CASSFGGRGRGIDGYTF.

The rearrangement links TRBV19 to TRBJ1-2, with 9 bases lining up with TRBD1. The length of the CDR3 is 16 residues. Germline CDR1 LNHDA, CDR2 SQIVND (reference sequence). Trimming removed 2 bases from V and 4 bases from J; junction bases left unmatched: 8. CDR3 amino acids: CASSISGDREAYGYTF. The CDR3 region has the DNA TGTGCCAGTAGTATAAGTGGGGACAGGGAGGCCTATGGCTACACCTTC.